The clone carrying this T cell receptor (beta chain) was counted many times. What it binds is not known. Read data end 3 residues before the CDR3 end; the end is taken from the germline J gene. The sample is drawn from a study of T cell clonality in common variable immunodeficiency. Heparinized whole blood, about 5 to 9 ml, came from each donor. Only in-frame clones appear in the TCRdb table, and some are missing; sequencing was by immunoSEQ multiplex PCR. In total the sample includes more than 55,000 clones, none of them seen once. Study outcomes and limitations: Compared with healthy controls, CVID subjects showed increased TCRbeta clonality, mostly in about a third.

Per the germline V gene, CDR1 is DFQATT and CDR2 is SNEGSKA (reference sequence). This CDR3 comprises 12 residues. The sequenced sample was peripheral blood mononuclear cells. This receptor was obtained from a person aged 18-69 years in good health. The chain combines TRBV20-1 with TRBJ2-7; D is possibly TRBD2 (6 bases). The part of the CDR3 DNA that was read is TGCACTGCAGGAGTAGCGGAGTACGAG. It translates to CTAGVAEYE. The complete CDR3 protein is CTAGVAEYEQYF.